This TCR beta chain was sequenced during a study of T cell repertoires in cytomegalovirus infection. Study-wide points: Clonotype analysis showed dominance of the ex vivo response by HLA-C-restricted CMV-specific TCR beta clonotypes.

This clonotype has ten or more counts. Its antigen is not known. TCRdb independently ran MiXCR on the reads; one entry per CDR3 protein. Of hundreds of thousands of distinct CDR3 sequences listed, 30% to 35% are singletons. The ends were cut back, 4 bases at V and 2 bases at J, with 12 bases in the middle. Per germline, CDR1 SGHTA and CDR2 FQGNSA. This CDR3 spans 15 amino acids. This specimen consisted of cultured PBMCs, obtained from culture after CMV antigen stimulation. This clonotype was sampled from a human donor in good health (CMV status not recorded). Some clones in this sample may be carry-over from other donors' samples. The chain combines TRBV7-2 with TRBJ2-1; D is undetermined. CDR3 DNA sequence: TGTGCCAGCAGCTCAATGGTACTACCCTACAATGAGCAGTTCTTC. It translates to CASSSMVLPYNEQFF.